The text below deals with one T cell receptor (beta chain). This sample is drawn from a study of blood T cell repertoires in COVID-19. The length of the CDR3 is 11 residues. The germline CDR1 and CDR2 sequences are SGDLS and YYNGEE. V lost 4 bases and J lost 7, with 8 bases in between. The assay was immunoSEQ multiplex PCR, and TCRdb's table has in-frame clones only and misses some. This sample carries about 250,000 clones, over 80% of them seen once, and the ten largest clones take 27%. The sample taken for sequencing was peripheral blood. The chain carries TRBV9 and TRBJ2-5; tentative D call: TRBD2 (6 bases). The source is a middle-aged man with acute or convalescent COVID-19. CDR3 sequence reads: CASSPGGTQYF. In nucleotides, the CDR3 is TGTGCCAGCAGCCCCGGGGGGACCCAGTACTTC.